These 27 T cell receptor beta chains originate from one sample sequenced in a study of cytomegalovirus exposure and HLA in healthy donors. The PCR had 60 Vbeta and 13 Jbeta primers. Assay: immunoSEQ multiplex PCR; the TCRdb copy retains only in-frame clones and omits some. The sample consists of about 130,000 clones, roughly 76% of them appearing once. The sequencing input was PBMCs. The source is a woman aged 55-70 years in good health and CMV-seropositive.

There are a few counts of this clone. The chain employs TRBV7-3 and TRBJ1-1; D not certain. Trimming shortened V by 5 bases and J by 3 bases, and 10 bases separated the two germline ends. The CDR3 covers 13 residues. Germline CDR1 SGHTA, CDR2 FQGTGA. Here the CDR3 reads CASSPTSYTEAFF. Written as DNA, the CDR3 is TGTGCCAGCAGCCCAACTTCTTACACTGAAGCTTTCTTT.

The V and J genes are TRBV27 and TRBJ2-5, with TRBD2 identical over 8 bases. This CDR3 has 16 residues. V gave up 5 bases and J gave up 5 bases; unmatched junction bases: 13. The germline CDR1 and CDR2 sequences are MNHEY and SMNVEV (reference sequence). DNA for the CDR3: TGTGCCAGCAGTCCGCGAGCGGGAGTCGTCCGGGAGACCCAGTACTTC. Amino acid sequence: CASSPRAGVVRETQYF.

This clone turned up a few times. This rearrangement joins TRBV9 to TRBJ1-1, with 9 bases identical to TRBD1. Germline V gene lookup returns CDR1 SGDLS and CDR2 YYNGEE. CDR3 size: 14 residues. V lost 3 bases, J lost 6 bases, and 6 bases stayed unmatched. This CDR3 is CASSGRDRAAEAFF. The CDR3 DNA reads TGTGCCAGCAGCGGACGGGACAGGGCGGCTGAAGCTTTCTTT.

V gene TRBV5-8 combines with J gene TRBJ2-2; 8 bases line up with TRBD2. The CDR3 contains 14 residues. Germline CDR1 is SGHTS and CDR2 is YDEGEE. Trimming took 7 bases from V and 5 from J; bases not matched to a gene: 7. The CDR3 region has the DNA TGTGCCAGCTCGGGGGGGTCTCGAACCGGGGAGCTGTTTTTT. This sequence encodes CASSGGSRTGELFF.

The chain links TRBV6-4 to TRBJ2-1, with 8 bases identical to TRBD2. CDR3 length equals 15 residues. Germline V CDR1 and CDR2: MRHNA, SNTAGT. J lost 5 bases, V lost 3 bases, and 6 bases had no gene match. This chain's CDR3 is CASSELAEYNNEQFF. CDR3 nucleotide sequence: TGTGCCAGCAGTGAACTAGCGGAATATAACAATGAGCAGTTCTTC.

This sequence joins TRBV5-1 and TRBJ2-3, with 8 bases matching TRBD1. Per the germline V gene, CDR1 is SGHRS and CDR2 is YFSETQ. The CDR3 loop spans 16 amino acids. V gave up 3 bases and J gave up 3 bases; unmatched junction bases: 9. This CDR3 is CASSSGTGFGTDTQYF. The CDR3 bases are TGCGCCAGCAGCTCTGGGACAGGTTTTGGGACAGATACGCAGTATTTT.

This clone occurred once. The chain uses TRBV5-1 and TRBJ2-1, with 8 bases identical to TRBD1. The length of the CDR3 is 14 residues. V gave up 4 bases and J gave up 8 bases; unmatched junction bases: 8. The V gene's germline CDR1 is SGHRS and CDR2 YFSETQ. CDR3 amino acids: CASSVGQGWDEQFF. CDR3 in DNA: TGCGCCAGCAGCGTAGGACAGGGTTGGGATGAGCAGTTCTTC.

The chain links TRBV7-6 to TRBJ2-5, with TRBD1 as a possible D gene (6 bases). The CDR3 extends over 13 amino acids. Between the trimmed V and J ends, which lost 10 bases and 1 base, there was a span of 13 bases. Germline V lookup: CDR1 SGHVS, CDR2 FNYEAQ. CDR3 region: CAILGTPQETQYF. Written as DNA, the CDR3 is TGTGCCATCTTAGGGACACCCCAAGAGACCCAGTACTTC.

This clone was counted between two and nine times. The chain uses TRBV6-6 and TRBJ2-7; the D is unclear. The V gene lost 4 bases and the J gene lost 4 bases, with 14 bases spanning the gap. Germline loops: CDR1 MNHNY, CDR2 SVGAGI (reference sequence). The CDR3 is made up of 14 amino acids. DNA of the CDR3: TGTGCCAGCAGTTTTAACGCGGCCAGATACGAGCAGTACTTC. Its protein is CASSFNAARYEQYF.

The CDR3 DNA reads TGTGCCAGCAGCCGGGGACAGGGAATGAGCGGGGAGCTGTTTTTT. Translating gives CASSRGQGMSGELFF. V is TRBV6-1 and J is TRBJ2-2; TRBD1 aligns across 9 bases. The CDR3 sequence is 15 residues long. The V segment lost 6 bases and the J segment 7 bases; nucleotides outside the gene matches: 9. CDR1 is MNHNS and CDR2 is SASEGT in the germline V gene.

The chain carries TRBV7-2 and TRBJ2-1, with 7 positions matching TRBD2. Germline-derived CDR1 and CDR2 are SGHTA and FQGNSA. With 6 bases clipped from V and 7 bases from J, the junction kept 15 bases outside the gene matches. CDR3 length equals 16 residues. The chain's CDR3 is CASRNSGPGRGNEQFF. For the CDR3, the DNA is TGTGCCAGCAGAAATAGCGGGCCAGGCCGGGGGAATGAGCAGTTCTTC.

The chain joins TRBV9 to TRBJ1-2; 9 bases align to TRBD1. Germline CDR1 SGDLS, CDR2 YYNGEE. With 0 bases clipped from V and 4 bases from J, the junction kept 7 bases outside the gene matches. The CDR3 runs 16 residues. CDR3 in DNA: TGTGCCAGCAGCGTAGCAGACTTGGGACAGGGCTATGGCTACACCTTC. Translation gives CASSVADLGQGYGYTF.

The genes are TRBV19 and TRBJ1-5, with 9 bases matching TRBD1. Per the germline V gene, CDR1 is LNHDA and CDR2 is SQIVND (reference sequence). This CDR3 is built from 14 residues. V was clipped by 6 bases and J by 5 bases; unmatched bases: 5. In DNA form, the CDR3 reads TGTGCCAGTAGGGGACAGGGATTTTATCAGCCCCAGCATTTT. Encoded protein: CASRGQGFYQPQHF.

V and J are TRBV5-8 and TRBJ2-7; D possibly corresponds to TRBD1 (6 bases). The V end was cut by 5 bases, the J end by 1 base, with 13 bases between. This CDR3 is built from 14 residues. CDR1 is SGHTS and CDR2 is YDEGEE in the germline V gene. The CDR3 DNA is TGTGCCAGCAGAAACCCGGGACATTCCTACGAGCAGTACTTC. It is translated as CASRNPGHSYEQYF.

The chain links TRBV7-9 to TRBJ1-1; D is perhaps TRBD1 (5 bases). V was cut by 4 bases and J by 2 bases, with 17 bases left in between. Germline values: CDR1 SEHNR, CDR2 FQNEAQ (reference sequence). This CDR3 is built from 16 residues. The CDR3 DNA reads TGTGCCAGCAGCTCGCCGGGGGTGTCGTTAAACACTGAAGCTTTCTTT. Translated: CASSSPGVSLNTEAFF.

This clone was seen more than once but under ten times. V is TRBV6-5 and J is TRBJ2-7; perhaps TRBD2 as D (6 bases). The V gene's germline CDR1 is MNHEY and CDR2 SVGAGI. V was shortened by 8 bases and J by 5 bases, with 13 bases between the two germline ends. The CDR3 sequence is 12 residues long. Here the CDR3 reads CASHAGSNEQYF. CDR3 DNA sequence: TGTGCCAGCCACGCGGGGAGCAACGAGCAGTACTTC.

V is TRBV11-1 and J is TRBJ2-7; D perhaps matches TRBD1 (6 bases). The CDR3 length is 14 residues. In germline, CDR1 is SGHAT, CDR2 FQDESV (reference sequence). V lost 1 base, J lost 5 bases, and 12 bases lay in between. Here the CDR3 reads CASSLDRGTHEQYF. Written as DNA, the CDR3 is TGTGCCAGCAGCTTAGATAGGGGGACCCACGAGCAGTACTTC.

This clone has just a few counts. This chain uses TRBV9 with TRBJ1-3; D gene uncertain. This CDR3 is 16 amino acids long. The V end lost 3 bases, the J end lost 0 bases, and 13 bases lay between the germline ends. Germline V gene sequence: CDR1 SGDLS, CDR2 YYNGEE. The CDR3 region is CASSEGDKPSGNTIYF. In nucleotides, the CDR3 is TGTGCCAGCAGCGAAGGAGATAAACCCTCTGGAAACACCATATATTTT.

The genes are TRBV27 and TRBJ2-7; D perhaps matches TRBD1 (5 bases). Trimming took 3 bases from V and 0 from J, leaving 12 bases between them. Germline assignment: CDR1 MNHEY and CDR2 SMNVEV (reference sequence). This CDR3 region has 15 residues. In DNA form, the CDR3 reads TGTGCCAGCAGTTTGTCACAGGCGAGCTCCTACGAGCAGTACTTC. Protein: CASSLSQASSYEQYF.

This chain connects TRBV19 to TRBJ2-5, with TRBD2 identical over 8 bases. This CDR3 spans 16 amino acids. Losses at the gene ends were 1 base for V and 7 bases for J; bases not matched to a gene: 11. Germline V gene sequence: CDR1 LNHDA, CDR2 SQIVND (reference sequence). CDR3 in amino acids: CASSIVGLGGLLTQYF. In DNA, the CDR3 is TGTGCCAGTAGTATAGTGGGACTAGGGGGATTGTTGACCCAGTACTTC. The complete variable domain, with remaining parts taken from reference TRBV19 and TRBJ2-5, reads DGGITQSPKYLFRKEGQNVTLSCEQNLNHDAMYWYRQDPGQGLRLIYYSQIVNDFQKGDIAEGYSVSREKKESFPLTVTSAQKNPTAFYLCASSIVGLGGLLTQYFGPGTRLLVL.

DNA of the CDR3: TGTGCCTGGAGTCAGGGAGGGGCAAACACCATATATTTT. This translates into CAWSQGGANTIYF. The chain combines TRBV30 with TRBJ1-3, with D possibly matching TRBD1 (5 bases). Germline lookup yields CDR1 GTSNPN and CDR2 SVGIG (reference sequence). The V end lost 2 bases, the J end lost 6 bases, and 11 bases lay between the germline ends. CDR3 length equals 13 residues.

J is TRBJ1-4 and V is TRBV27; the match to TRBD1 covers 11 bases. Germline loops: CDR1 MNHEY, CDR2 SMNVEV (reference sequence). The CDR3 consists of 15 residues. The ends lost 4 bases at V and 8 bases at J; junction bases unmatched: 6. CDR3 region: CASSSPRDRGEKLFF. The CDR3 DNA reads as TGTGCCAGCAGTTCCCCCCGGGACAGGGGGGAAAAACTGTTTTTT.

The chain is built from TRBV4-1 and TRBJ2-7; 11 bases match TRBD1. CDR3 length equals 16 residues. Trimming removed 4 bases from V and 4 bases from J; junction bases left unmatched: 9. Per the germline V gene, CDR1 is MGHRA and CDR2 is YSYEKL. CDR3 bases: TGCGCCAGCAGCCGAGATATCGGGACAGGGGGGTACGAGCAGTACTTC. Translation gives CASSRDIGTGGYEQYF.

CDR3 bases: TGTGCCTGGAGGGGGAGGGGCTCTGGGGCCAACGTCCTGACTTTC. Protein sequence: CAWRGRGSGANVLTF. This chain uses TRBV30 with TRBJ2-6, with 7 bases matching TRBD2. The trim removed 3 bases at V and 0 bases at J, leaving 2 bases unmatched. Per the germline V gene, CDR1 is GTSNPN and CDR2 is SVGIG (reference sequence). The CDR3 totals 15 residues.

The genes are TRBV19 and TRBJ2-5; the match to TRBD1 covers 7 bases. Per the germline V gene, CDR1 is LNHDA and CDR2 is SQIVND (reference sequence). Losses at the gene ends were 6 bases for V and 8 bases for J; bases not matched to a gene: 12. CDR3 size: 14 residues. The CDR3 region has the DNA TGTGCCAGTAGCGGACAGGACAGACCAGGCACCCAGTACTTC. It translates to CASSGQDRPGTQYF.

The rearrangement links TRBV14 to TRBJ1-6; a possible D gene is TRBD1 (6 bases). Germline V lookup: CDR1 SGHDN, CDR2 FVKESK. Trimming stripped 4 bases from V and 7 bases from J, with 14 bases between. The CDR3 contains 15 residues. The DNA for the CDR3 is TGTGCCAGCAGCCTCGAGGGGGGGGCGAATTCACCCCTCCACTTT. This encodes CASSLEGGANSPLHF.

The V and J genes are TRBV6-5 and TRBJ1-6, with D possibly being TRBD1 (5 bases). In germline, CDR1 is MNHEY, CDR2 SVGAGI. The CDR3 sequence is 15 residues long. The V end was cut by 0 bases, the J end by 7 bases, with 10 bases between. CDR3 loop: CASSYSDSTNSPLHF. Written as DNA, the CDR3 is TGTGCCAGCAGTTACTCCGACAGTACAAATTCACCCCTCCACTTT.